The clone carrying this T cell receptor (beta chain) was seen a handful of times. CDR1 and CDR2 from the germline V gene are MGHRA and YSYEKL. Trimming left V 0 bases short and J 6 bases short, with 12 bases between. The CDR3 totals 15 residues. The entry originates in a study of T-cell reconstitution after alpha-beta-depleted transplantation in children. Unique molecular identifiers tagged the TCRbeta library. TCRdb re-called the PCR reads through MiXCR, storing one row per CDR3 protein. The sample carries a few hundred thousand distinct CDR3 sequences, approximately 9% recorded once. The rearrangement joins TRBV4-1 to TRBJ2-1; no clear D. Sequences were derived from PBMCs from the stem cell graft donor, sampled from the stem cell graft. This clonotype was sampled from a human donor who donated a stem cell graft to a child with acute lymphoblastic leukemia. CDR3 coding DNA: TGCGCCAGCAGCCAAGAAACAGCTAGATTCAATGAGCAGTTCTTC. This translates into CASSQETARFNEQFF.